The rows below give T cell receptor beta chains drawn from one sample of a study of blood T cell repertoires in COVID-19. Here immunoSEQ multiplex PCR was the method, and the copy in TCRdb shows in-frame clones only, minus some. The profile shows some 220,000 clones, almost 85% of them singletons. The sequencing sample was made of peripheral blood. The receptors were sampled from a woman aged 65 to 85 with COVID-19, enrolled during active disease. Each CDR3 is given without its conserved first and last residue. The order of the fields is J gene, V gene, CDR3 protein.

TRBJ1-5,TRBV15,ATSRRLTDYSNQPQH
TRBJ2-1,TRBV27,ASSLISGFWGETSEQF
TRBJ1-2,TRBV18,ASSPSSIQFNYGYT
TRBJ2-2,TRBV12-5,ASASVDTGQLELF
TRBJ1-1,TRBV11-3,ASSLHMNTEAF
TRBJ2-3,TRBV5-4,ASSLGGTTTDTQY
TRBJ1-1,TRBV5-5,ASSFRDSFPEAF
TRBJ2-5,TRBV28,ASSLSPGAGETQY
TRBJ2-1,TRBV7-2,ASSAGDYYNEQF
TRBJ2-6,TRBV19,ASSGVLGQRGAGANVLT
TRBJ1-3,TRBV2,ASSVVSSGNTIY
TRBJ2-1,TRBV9,ASSVTSGLGTYNEQF
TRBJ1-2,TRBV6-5,ASSQTGYGYT
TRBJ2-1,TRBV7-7,ASSISGAYNEQF
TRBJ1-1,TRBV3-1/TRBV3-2,ASSQVSGDTEAF
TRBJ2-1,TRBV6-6,ASSPLARTPHEQF
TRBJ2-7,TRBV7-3,ASFPGTGGADEQY
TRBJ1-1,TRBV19,ASSIGQLRGTEAF
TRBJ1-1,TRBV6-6,ASRDLTIHGAEAF
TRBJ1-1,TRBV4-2,ASSQDLRGTGPNTEAF
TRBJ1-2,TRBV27,ASSPSPEAPGRGYT
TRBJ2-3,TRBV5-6,ASSAGGSRTDTQY
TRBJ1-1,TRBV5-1,ASSLAATRGTEAF
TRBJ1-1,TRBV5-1,ASSRAGEHEAF
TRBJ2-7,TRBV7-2,ASSLAGVAYEQY
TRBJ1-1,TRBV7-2,ASRLDRVNTEAF
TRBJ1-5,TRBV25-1,ATSATGGNQPQH
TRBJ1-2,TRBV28,ASSYPPDRVGGYT
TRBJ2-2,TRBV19,ASSRYSGQGTGELF
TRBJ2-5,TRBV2,ASSEARAGGQETQY
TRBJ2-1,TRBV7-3,ASSFLGTSGRGEQF
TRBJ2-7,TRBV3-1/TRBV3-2,AVEDSNYEQY
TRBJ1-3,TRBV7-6,ASSLVGPGQGAGNTIY
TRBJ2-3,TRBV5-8,ASSFGLAGVDTQY
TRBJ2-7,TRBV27,ASSLYRSSYEQY
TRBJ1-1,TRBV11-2,ASSPLQGSLVNTEAF
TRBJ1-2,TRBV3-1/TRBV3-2,ASSQARTRGYGYT